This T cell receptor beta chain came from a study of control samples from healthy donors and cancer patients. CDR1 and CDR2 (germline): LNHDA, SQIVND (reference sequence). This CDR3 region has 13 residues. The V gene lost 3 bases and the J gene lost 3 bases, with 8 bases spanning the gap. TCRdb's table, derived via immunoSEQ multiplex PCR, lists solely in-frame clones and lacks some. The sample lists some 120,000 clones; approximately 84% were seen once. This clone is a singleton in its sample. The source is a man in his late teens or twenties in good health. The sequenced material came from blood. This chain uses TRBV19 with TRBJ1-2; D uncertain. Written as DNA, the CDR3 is TGTGCCAGTAGTATGGTCTCCCACTATGGCTACACCTTC. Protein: CASSMVSHYGYTF. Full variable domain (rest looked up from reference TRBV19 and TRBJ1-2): DGGITQSPKYLFRKEGQNVTLSCEQNLNHDAMYWYRQDPGQGLRLIYYSQIVNDFQKGDIAEGYSVSREKKESFPLTVTSAQKNPTAFYLCASSMVSHYGYTFGSGTRLTVV.